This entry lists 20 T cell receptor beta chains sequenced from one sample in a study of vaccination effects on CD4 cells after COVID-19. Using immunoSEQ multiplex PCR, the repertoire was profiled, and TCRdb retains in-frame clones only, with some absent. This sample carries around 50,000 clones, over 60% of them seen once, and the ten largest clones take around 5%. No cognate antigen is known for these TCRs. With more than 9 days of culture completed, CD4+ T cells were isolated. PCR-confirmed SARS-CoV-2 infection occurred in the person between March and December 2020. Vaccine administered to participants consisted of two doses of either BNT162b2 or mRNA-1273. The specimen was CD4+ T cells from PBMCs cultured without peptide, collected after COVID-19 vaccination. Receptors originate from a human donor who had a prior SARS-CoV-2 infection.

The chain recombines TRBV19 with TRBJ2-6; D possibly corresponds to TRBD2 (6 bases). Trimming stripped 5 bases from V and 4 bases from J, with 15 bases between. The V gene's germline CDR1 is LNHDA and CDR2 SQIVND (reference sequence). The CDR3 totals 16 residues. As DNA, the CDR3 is TGTGCCAGTAGTCACCCCGGGGGTTCAGGGGCCAACGTCCTGACTTTC. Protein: CASSHPGGSGANVLTF.

Here the CDR3 DNA reads TGTGCCAGCAGCTTAGAGGGGCTTTCCTATAATTCACCCCTCCACTTT. This gives the protein CASSLEGLSYNSPLHF. This sequence joins TRBV11-2 and TRBJ1-6, with D possibly TRBD1 on 5 matching bases. The CDR3 length is 16 residues. The germline V gene has CDR1 SGHAT and CDR2 FQNNGV. V lost 0 bases and J lost 1, with 7 bases in between.

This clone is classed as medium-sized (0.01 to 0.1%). The CDR3 nucleotides are TGTGCCAGCAGACCTAGGGAGGGGGCGAACACTGAAGCTTTCTTT. Its translation is CASRPREGANTEAFF. The chain employs TRBV7-9 and TRBJ1-1; 7 bases are shared with TRBD1. Germline CDR1 reads SEHNR; CDR2 reads FQNEAQ (reference sequence). The trim removed 6 bases at V and 1 base at J, leaving 8 bases unmatched. The CDR3 runs 15 residues.

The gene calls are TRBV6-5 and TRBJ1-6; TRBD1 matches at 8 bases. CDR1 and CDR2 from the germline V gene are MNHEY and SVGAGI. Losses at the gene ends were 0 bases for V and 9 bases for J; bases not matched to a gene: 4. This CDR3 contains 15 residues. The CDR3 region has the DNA TGTGCCAGCAGTTACTCGAGCAGGGGGCTTTCACCCCTCCACTTT. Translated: CASSYSSRGLSPLHF.

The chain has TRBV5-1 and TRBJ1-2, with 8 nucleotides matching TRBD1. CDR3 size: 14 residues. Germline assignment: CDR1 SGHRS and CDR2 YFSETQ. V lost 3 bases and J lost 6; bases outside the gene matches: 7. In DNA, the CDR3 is TGCGCCAGCAGCTCCGTTACAGGGGGAGATGGCTACACCTTC. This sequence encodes CASSSVTGGDGYTF.

As DNA, the CDR3 is TGTGCCAGCAGCTTAAGGTCCCACACCCAAGAGACCCAGTACTTC. Protein product: CASSLRSHTQETQYF. The J gene is TRBJ2-5, the V gene TRBV7-9; unclear D gene. Between the trimmed V and J ends, which lost 2 bases and 1 base, there was a span of 11 bases. Per germline, CDR1 SEHNR and CDR2 FQNEAQ (reference sequence). There are 15 residues in the CDR3. The variable domain in full, with the rest retrieved from reference TRBV7-9 and TRBJ2-5, is DTGVSQNPRHKITKRGQNVTFRCDPISEHNRLYWYRQTLGQGPEFLTYFQNEAQLEKSRLLSDRFSAERPKGSFSTLEIQRTEQGDSAMYLCASSLRSHTQETQYFGPGTRLLVL.

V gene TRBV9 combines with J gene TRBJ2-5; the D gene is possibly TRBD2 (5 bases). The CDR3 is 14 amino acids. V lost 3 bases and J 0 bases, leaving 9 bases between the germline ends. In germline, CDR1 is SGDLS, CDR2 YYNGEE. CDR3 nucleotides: TGTGCCAGCAGCGGCGGACTCCACCAAGAGACCCAGTACTTC. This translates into CASSGGLHQETQYF.

The CDR3 loop reads CASSSMLEDTQYF. The CDR3 DNA sequence: TGTGCCAGCAGCTCGATGCTGGAAGATACGCAGTATTTT. The V and J genes are TRBV7-2 and TRBJ2-3; no firm D call. This CDR3 has 13 amino acids. Germline V gene sequence: CDR1 SGHTA, CDR2 FQGNSA. Trimming cost V 4 bases and J 5 bases, with 10 bases left between them.

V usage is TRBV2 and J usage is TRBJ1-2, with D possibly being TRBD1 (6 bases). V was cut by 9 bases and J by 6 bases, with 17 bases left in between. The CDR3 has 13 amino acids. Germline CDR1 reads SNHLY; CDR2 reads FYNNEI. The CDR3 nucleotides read TGTGCCAGGAAGTCGACATACAGGGATGGCTACACCTTC. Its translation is CARKSTYRDGYTF. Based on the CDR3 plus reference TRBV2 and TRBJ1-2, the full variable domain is EPEVTQTPSHQVTQMGQEVILRCVPISNHLYFYWYRQILGQKVEFLVSFYNNEISEKSEIFDDQFSVERPDGSNFTLKIRSTKLEDSAMYFCARKSTYRDGYTFGSGTRLTVV.

The CDR3 sequence: CASSIRRSNQPQHF. For the CDR3, the DNA is TGTGCCAGTAGTATTCGACGTTCCAATCAGCCCCAGCATTTT. V usage is TRBV19 and J usage is TRBJ1-5; D is unclear. The length of the CDR3 is 14 residues. CDR1 and CDR2 from the germline V gene are LNHDA and SQIVND (reference sequence). The ends were cut back, 3 bases at V and 3 bases at J, with 9 bases in the middle.

The CDR3 spells CSVTGGYNEQFF. For the CDR3, the DNA is TGCAGCGTCACGGGGGGGTACAATGAGCAGTTCTTC. J is TRBJ2-1 and V is TRBV29-1, with 8 bases lining up with TRBD2. This CDR3 comprises 12 residues. Germline-derived CDR1 and CDR2 are SQVTM and ANQGSEA. V lost 6 bases to trimming and J lost 4 bases; unmatched junction nucleotides: 2.

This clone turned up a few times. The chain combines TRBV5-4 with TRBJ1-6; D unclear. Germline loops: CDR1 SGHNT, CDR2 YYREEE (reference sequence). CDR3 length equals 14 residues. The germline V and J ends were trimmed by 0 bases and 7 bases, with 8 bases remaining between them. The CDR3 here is CASSLDGGNSPLHF. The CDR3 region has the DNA TGTGCCAGCAGCTTGGACGGAGGGAATTCACCCCTCCACTTT.

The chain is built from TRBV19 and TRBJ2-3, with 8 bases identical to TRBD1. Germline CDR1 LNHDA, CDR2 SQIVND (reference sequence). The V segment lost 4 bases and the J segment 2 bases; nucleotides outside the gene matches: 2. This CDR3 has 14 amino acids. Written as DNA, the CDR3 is TGTGCCAGTAGTAGGGACAGGCTCACAGATACGCAGTATTTT. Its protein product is CASSRDRLTDTQYF.

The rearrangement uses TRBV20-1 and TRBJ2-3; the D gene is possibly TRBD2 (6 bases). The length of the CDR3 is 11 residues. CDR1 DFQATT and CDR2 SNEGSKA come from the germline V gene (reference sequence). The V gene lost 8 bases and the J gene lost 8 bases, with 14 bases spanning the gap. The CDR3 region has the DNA TGCAGTCCCCGTGGGACTGGTACGCAGTATTTT. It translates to CSPRGTGTQYF.

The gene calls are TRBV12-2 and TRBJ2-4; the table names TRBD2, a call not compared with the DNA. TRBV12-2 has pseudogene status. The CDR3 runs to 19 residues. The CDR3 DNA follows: TGTGCAAGTCAAGACCACGGACTAGCGGGTATACACTACAAAAACATTCAGTACTTC. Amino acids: CASQDHGLAGIHYKNIQYF.

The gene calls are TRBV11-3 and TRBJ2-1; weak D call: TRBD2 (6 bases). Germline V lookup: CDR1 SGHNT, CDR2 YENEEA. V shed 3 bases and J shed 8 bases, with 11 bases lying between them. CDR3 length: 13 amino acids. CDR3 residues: CASSFWGGDEQFF. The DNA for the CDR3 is TGTGCCAGCAGCTTTTGGGGAGGCGATGAGCAGTTCTTC.

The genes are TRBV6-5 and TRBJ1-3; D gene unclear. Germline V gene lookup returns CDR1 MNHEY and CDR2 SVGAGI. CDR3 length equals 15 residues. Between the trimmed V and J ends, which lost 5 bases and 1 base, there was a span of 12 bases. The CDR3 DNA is TGTGCCAGCAGTCCCCCCGCTGGGTCTGGAAACACCATATATTTT. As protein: CASSPPAGSGNTIYF.

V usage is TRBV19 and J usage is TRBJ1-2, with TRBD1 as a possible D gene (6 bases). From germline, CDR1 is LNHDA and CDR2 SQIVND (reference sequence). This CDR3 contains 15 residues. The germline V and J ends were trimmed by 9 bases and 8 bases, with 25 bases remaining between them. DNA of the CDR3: TGTGCCAGCACACCCGGGGGACACACCCCGCGGGGCTACACCTTC. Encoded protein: CASTPGGHTPRGYTF.

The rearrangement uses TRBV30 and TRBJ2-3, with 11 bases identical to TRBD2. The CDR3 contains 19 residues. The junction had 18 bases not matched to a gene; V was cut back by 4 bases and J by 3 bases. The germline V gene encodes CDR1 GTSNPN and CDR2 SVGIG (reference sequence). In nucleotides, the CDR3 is TGTGCCTGGACGCCCACTAGCGGGAGAAGACGACCAGGTACAGATACGCAGTATTTT. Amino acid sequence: CAWTPTSGRRRPGTDTQYF.

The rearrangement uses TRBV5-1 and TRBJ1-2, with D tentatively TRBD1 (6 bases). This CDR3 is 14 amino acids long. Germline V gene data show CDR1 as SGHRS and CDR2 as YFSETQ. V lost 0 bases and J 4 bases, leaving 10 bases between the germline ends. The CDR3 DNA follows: TGCGCCAGCAGCTTGGAGGGGACAATCTATGGCTACACCTTC. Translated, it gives CASSLEGTIYGYTF.